These T cell receptor beta chains were read from a single sample in a study of cytomegalovirus exposure and HLA in healthy donors. The method was immunoSEQ multiplex PCR; TCRdb's version includes in-frame clones alone and lacks a portion of them. This sample has tens of thousands of clones, with roughly 79% found just once. Sequencing was performed on PBMCs. The origin of the receptors is a man between 35 and 55 years old in good health and CMV-seronegative. Each CDR3 is given with its conserved first and last residue. D genes are given only for firm matches. Clone sizes are given selectively: once, few, many, or a class where the clone is expanded.

-,TRBV5-4,-,TRBJ1-2,TGTGCCAGCAGCTCCGGACACCTTGCTAACTATGGCTACACCTTC,CASSSGHLANYGYTF
-,TRBV7-9,-,TRBJ2-7,TGTTCCAGCAGCTCCGCGATTGACGAGCAGTACTTC,CSSSSAIDEQYF
-,TRBV28,few,TRBJ1-2,TGTGCCAGCAGTTCCAGAGCGGGTCGAAGCCCCTATGGCTACACCTTC,CASSSRAGRSPYGYTF
TRBD2,TRBV11-1,-,TRBJ2-7,TGTGCCAGCAGTGTTAGCGGGATCTACGAGCAGTACTTC,CASSVSGIYEQYF
TRBD1,TRBV7-9,-,TRBJ1-1,TGTGCCAGCAGCAGGACAGGGGAGGGCACTGAAGCTTTCTTT,CASSRTGEGTEAFF
-,TRBV30,-,TRBJ1-1,TGTGCCTGCCGAGGACTTGCGAACACTGAAGCTTTCTTT,CACRGLANTEAFF
-,TRBV6-5,-,TRBJ2-2,TGTGCCAGTAGAAGGAGGGAATTAACCGGGGAGCTGTTTTTT,CASRRRELTGELFF
TRBD2,TRBV2,-,TRBJ2-1,TGTGCCAGCAGCGTAGCGGGTGAGCAGTTCTTC,CASSVAGEQFF
-,TRBV10-3,-,TRBJ2-5,TGTGCCATCAGTGACAGGCAAGAGACCCAGTACTTC,CAISDRQETQYF
TRBD1,TRBV13,-,TRBJ1-6,TGTGCCAGCAGCAGAAACAGGGGTAGGGATTCACCCCTCCACTTT,CASSRNRGRDSPLHF
-,TRBV6-5,-,TRBJ1-3,TGTGCCAGCAGTTACTCGAGCGACAGCTCTGGAAACACCATATATTTT,CASSYSSDSSGNTIYF
TRBD2,TRBV9,once,TRBJ2-3,TGTGCCAGCAGCACTACCGGGACTAGCGGTGATACGCAGTATTTT,CASSTTGTSGDTQYF
TRBD2,TRBV10-2,-,TRBJ2-7,TGCGCCAGCAGTGCCGGGACTAGCAGCGAGCAGTACTTC,CASSAGTSSEQYF
TRBD2,TRBV4-2,-,TRBJ2-1,TGTGCCAGCAGCCGAGAAATAGCGGGAAGGGGCAATGAGCAGTTCTTC,CASSREIAGRGNEQFF
TRBD2,TRBV6-4,-,TRBJ2-2,TGTGCCAGCAGTGAGGGGACTAGAGCGGACACCGGGGAGCTGTTTTTT,CASSEGTRADTGELFF
-,TRBV2,-,TRBJ1-5,TGTGCCAGCAGTGAAGCAACGGAGAATCAGCCCCAGCATTTT,CASSEATENQPQHF
TRBD1,TRBV6-5,-,TRBJ1-2,TGTGCCAGCAGAACCGGGACAGCCGTAGGCTACACCTTC,CASRTGTAVGYTF
-,TRBV11-2,-,TRBJ1-5,TGTGCCAGCAGCTTCGACAAAAATCAGCCCCAGCATTTT,CASSFDKNQPQHF
-,TRBV11-2,few,TRBJ2-6,TGTGCCAGCAGCCGTCTAGGGGTTCCTGGGGCCAACGTCCTGACTTTC,CASSRLGVPGANVLTF
-,TRBV19,-,TRBJ2-6,TGTGCCAGTACCGCCAGCTCTGGGGCCAACGTCCTGACTTTC,CASTASSGANVLTF
TRBD2,TRBV10-2,-,TRBJ2-5,TGCGCCAGCGCGCTAGCGGGAGTAGAGACCCAGTACTTC,CASALAGVETQYF
TRBD1,TRBV2,-,TRBJ2-3,TGTGCCAGCAGGGAACAGGGGATTAGGGCAGATACGCAGTATTTT,CASREQGIRADTQYF
TRBD2,TRBV6-5,-,TRBJ2-7,TGTGCCAGCAGTTACACGGGAGGGCCGGTCGAGCAGTACTTC,CASSYTGGPVEQYF
TRBD2,TRBV15,-,TRBJ2-1,TGTGCCACCAGCAGAGATCCCCCTAGCGGGTTCTACAATGAGCAGTTCTTC,CATSRDPPSGFYNEQFF
-,TRBV6-5,-,TRBJ1-5,TGTGCCAGCAGTTACTCGGGGGGGCCGAATCAGCCCCAGCATTTT,CASSYSGGPNQPQHF
-,TRBV28,-,TRBJ2-1,TGTGCCAGCAGTTTGAGTACTTCCTACAATGAGCAGTTCTTC,CASSLSTSYNEQFF
-,TRBV30,-,TRBJ1-5,TGTGCCTGGAGTGGACAGACCGATCAGCCCCAGCATTTT,CAWSGQTDQPQHF
-,TRBV28,few,TRBJ2-7,TGTGCCAGCAGTACGGTCCCTAGCTCCTACGAGCAGTACTTC,CASSTVPSSYEQYF
TRBD1,TRBV2,-,TRBJ1-4,TGTGCCAGCAAAAAACAGGGGGACAGGACAACTAATGAAAAACTGTTTTTT,CASKKQGDRTTNEKLFF
-,TRBV28,-,TRBJ1-2,TGTGCCAGCAGTGACATCAGGGGTCCCTATGGCTACACCTTC,CASSDIRGPYGYTF
-,TRBV28,-,TRBJ1-1,TGTGCCAGCAGTTACTACAGGGCGGGTGAAGCTTTCTTT,CASSYYRAGEAFF
-,TRBV11-2,-,TRBJ2-7,TGTGCCAGCAGCCCCCACAGCTACGAGCAGTACTTC,CASSPHSYEQYF
-,TRBV6-1,-,TRBJ2-1,TGTGCCAGCAGTGAGGCTAGCAACAATGAGCAGTTCTTC,CASSEASNNEQFF
TRBD2,TRBV14,-,TRBJ2-3,TGTGCCAGCAGCGAACGACTAGCGGGGGACGGGGATACGCAGTATTTT,CASSERLAGDGDTQYF
-,TRBV5-1,-,TRBJ2-1,TGCGCCAGCAGCCCCTTTGAGACTAGCTACAATGAGCAGTTCTTC,CASSPFETSYNEQFF
TRBD1,TRBV27,-,TRBJ1-5,TGTGCCAGCCGCGCGGGGACAGCCTCTTCTTATAGCAATCAGCCCCAGCATTTT,CASRAGTASSYSNQPQHF
-,TRBV6-5,-,TRBJ2-5,TGTGCCAGCACTCAGGGGGGTGAGACCCAGTACTTC,CASTQGGETQYF
-,TRBV7-9,-,TRBJ2-5,TGTGCCAGCAAGGAGGCGGGAGAGACCCAGTACTTC,CASKEAGETQYF
TRBD1,TRBV29-1,-,TRBJ2-7,TGCAGCGGGGGACAGGGCAAATACGAGCAGTACTTC,CSGGQGKYEQYF
-,TRBV5-5,-,TRBJ1-1,TGTGCCAGCGAGTCGGCCGCCGGAGGTACTGAAGCTTTCTTT,CASESAAGGTEAFF
TRBD1,TRBV19,once,TRBJ1-5,TGTGCCAGTAGTTTAGGACAGGGGTTTGGTCAGCCCCAGCATTTT,CASSLGQGFGQPQHF
TRBD2,TRBV10-2,-,TRBJ2-1,TGCGCCAGCAGAACTACCGGGACTAGATATGAGCAGTTCTTC,CASRTTGTRYEQFF